This T cell receptor beta chain emerged from a study of cytomegalovirus exposure and HLA in healthy donors. Whole-study context: Genotyping of some 390 donors showed that 80% to 85% belonged to the Caucasian-associated ancestry cluster.

A word on this clone: Its target is unknown.

With 3 bases clipped from V and 9 bases from J, the junction kept 7 bases outside the gene matches. The CDR3 spans 15 residues. Germline-derived CDR1 and CDR2 are LNHDA and SQIVND (reference sequence). It was with 60 Vbeta and 13 Jbeta primers that the PCR ran. Repertoires were generated with immunoSEQ multiplex PCR, while TCRdb's copy carries only in-frame clones and drops some. The sample carries over 110,000 clones, 65% to 85% recorded once. The study's findings and limits: Most subjects' HLA-A and HLA-B alleles were reportedly predicted from TCR beta sequences.

Sequencing was carried out using PBMCs. This TCR was sampled from a male donor in good health and CMV-seronegative. The chain is built from TRBV19 and TRBJ2-3; TRBD2 aligns across 12 bases. The CDR3 loop reads CASSIVLAGGETQYF. Written as DNA, the CDR3 is TGTGCCAGTAGTATTGTACTAGCGGGAGGTGAGACGCAGTATTTT.